Here is one TCR beta chain with its context. These data are taken from a study of blood T cell repertoires in COVID-19. Study background: Specimens from acute and convalescent COVID-19 originated in the United States, Italy and Spain.

Measured with immunoSEQ multiplex PCR; TCRdb has only the in-frame clones, and not every one. The table lists hundreds of thousands of clones, about four fifths of them singletons. CDR3 size: 15 residues. Germline trimming cut 7 bases from V and 0 bases from J; bases unmatched to any gene: 7. From germline, CDR1 is MNHEY and CDR2 SVGAGI. The chain recombines TRBV6-5 with TRBJ2-3; 7 nucleotides align to TRBD1. The TCR sequence derives from a man aged 40-49 years who had been exposed to COVID-19. The material sequenced was PBMCs or T cells enriched from blood (not recorded which). The CDR3, as DNA: TGTGCCAGCAATGCCGGGGACAGCAGCACAGATACGCAGTATTTT. This gives the protein CASNAGDSSTDTQYF.